This T cell receptor beta chain was found in a study of identical twins. As regards this clonotype: Its antigen is undetermined.

This CDR3 has 15 amino acids. Germline-derived CDR1 and CDR2 are SGHDN and FVKESK. V shed 1 base and J 4 bases; nucleotides not matched to a gene: 6. TCRdb itself ran the 5' RACE reads through MiXCR, one entry per CDR3 protein. The sample carries more than 400,000 distinct CDR3 sequences, approximately 14% recorded once. Only healthy Caucasians were enrolled as donors. Whole-study results and caveats: Cross-sectional statistics, not tracking of the same donors, supported the conclusions. In zero-insertion analyses, partial confounding could arise from invariant MAIT and iNKT cells.

The same specimen was also included in a second study, on yellow fever vaccine responses in identical twins.

The sequence derives from a woman younger than 35 in good health. Source material: CD4+ T cells sorted from blood. This chain uses TRBV14 with TRBJ1-1, with 7 nucleotides matching TRBD1. CDR3 sequence: CASSQGRAGGTEAFF. The CDR3 DNA follows: TGTGCCAGCAGCCAAGGAAGGGCAGGGGGCACTGAAGCTTTCTTT.